This TCR beta chain stems from a study of OX40 agonist ivuxolimab in advanced cancers. The wider study: Patients in dose escalation had liver, melanoma, kidney or head and neck cancers. Prior anti-PD-1, anti-PD-L1 or anti-CTLA-4 therapy did not bar entry, and more than 35% had some.

Trimming stripped 5 bases from V and 7 bases from J, with 12 bases between. CDR3 size: 14 residues. The V gene's germline CDR1 is SGHTA and CDR2 FQGNSA. Autoimmune disease history or systemic immunosuppression was exclusionary. Collection of blood occurred at baseline, at cycle 4 day 1, and at cycle 7 day 1. Measured with immunoSEQ multiplex PCR; TCRdb has only the in-frame clones, and not every one. The sample records tens of thousands of clones, around three quarters being singletons. This TCR was sampled from an adult with an advanced solid tumor such as melanoma, head and neck, liver or kidney cancer. This chain links TRBV7-2 with TRBJ1-6; a weak D match, TRBD1 (6 bases). This specimen consisted of CD4+ or CD8+ T cells sorted from blood, obtained in a trial of the OX40 agonist ivuxolimab. The CDR3 here is CASSRRDKNSPLHF. In DNA form, the CDR3 reads TGTGCCAGCAGCCGCCGGGACAAAAATTCACCCCTCCACTTT. Looking up the rest from reference TRBV7-2 and TRBJ1-6 gives the full variable domain: GAGVSQSPSNKVTEKGKDVELRCDPISGHTALYWYRQSLGQGLEFLIYFQGNSAPDKSGLPSDRFSAERTGGSVSTLTIQRTQQEDSAVYLCASSRRDKNSPLHFGNGTRLTVT.